Below, 29 T cell receptor beta chains from the same sample are listed, as sequenced in a study of T cell clonality in common variable immunodeficiency. Method: immunoSEQ multiplex PCR; TCRdb's copy keeps in-frame clones and lacks some. Singletons are absent from the sample, which has under 45,000 clones. Sequenced material: peripheral blood mononuclear cells. The receptors come from a person aged 18 to 75 in good health.

This clone was seen repeatedly, ten times or more. The DNA ends 3 residues before the CDR3 does, and the rest of the CDR3 is filled in from the germline J gene. The chain links TRBV18 to TRBJ2-1; D is ambiguous. The CDR3 loop spans 15 amino acids. V gave up 2 bases and J gave up 6 bases, with 14 bases separating them. CDR1 KGHSH and CDR2 LQKENI come from the germline V gene. The sequenced part of the CDR3 DNA is TGTGCCAGCTCACCAGGGTATGGTGTAGCCAATGAG. This gives the protein CASSPGYGVANE. The entire CDR3 protein reads CASSPGYGVANEQFF.

This clone was recorded at least ten times. The read terminates 3 residues ahead of where the CDR3 ends, so the germline J gene completes it. The V call is TRBV19, the J call TRBJ2-3; 13 nucleotides align to TRBD2. This CDR3 contains 19 residues. The V gene end was trimmed by 7 bases and the J gene end by 3 bases; junction bases not matched to a gene: 16. Germline-derived CDR1 and CDR2 are LNHDA and SQIVND (reference sequence). The sequenced CDR3 bases are TGTGCCAGTAACTCCGGACTAGCGGGAGCCTTCGGAATTACAGATACG. Its translation is CASNSGLAGAFGITDT. The entire CDR3 protein is CASNSGLAGAFGITDTQYF.

Concerning this clone itself: Just one base apart from a much larger clone, this may be a read error. The read is 3 residues too short to cover the CDR3 end, so that end is filled in from the germline J gene. The chain carries TRBV5-1 and TRBJ2-2; tentative D call: TRBD2 (6 bases). The CDR3 is made up of 16 amino acids. The germline V gene has CDR1 SGHRS and CDR2 YFSETQ. The sequenced part of the CDR3 DNA is TGCGCCAGCAGCTTGGAACAGATCATGAACACCGGGGGG. This gives the protein CASSLEQIMNTGG. The CDR3 in its entirety is CASSLEQIMNTGGLFF.

In its sample, this clone was seen many times. The sequenced CDR3 bases are TGCAGTGCTAGACCCGGGAGGGGATTCGGC. Its protein product is CSARPGRGFG. The entire CDR3 protein is CSARPGRGFGYTF. This chain joins TRBV20-1 and TRBJ1-2, with a tentative D call TRBD1 (5 bases). The CDR3 extends 3 residues past the end of the read, so its final part is completed from the germline J gene. Germline V gives CDR1 DFQATT, CDR2 SNEGSKA (reference sequence). The CDR3 sequence is 13 residues long.

At least ten counts were recorded for this clone. With the read ending 3 residues before the CDR3 end, the germline J gene is used to fill in that end. This chain links TRBV27 with TRBJ1-2; D uncertain. The length of the CDR3 is 15 residues. V lost 2 bases and J 1 base, leaving 11 bases between the germline ends. CDR1 and CDR2 (germline): MNHEY, SMNVEV (reference sequence). The CDR3 loop is CASSLVAPHNYGYTF. The DNA read from the CDR3 is TGTGCCAGCAGTTTAGTGGCACCTCATAACTATGGC.

This clone was found many times. The observed sequence ends 3 residues before the CDR3 terminus, with the missing tail filled in from the germline J gene. The rearrangement links TRBV20-1 to TRBJ1-6; 9 bases match TRBD1. Germline V gene sequence: CDR1 DFQATT, CDR2 SNEGSKA (reference sequence). V trimming: 2 bases; J trimming: 9 bases; junction bases outside the gene matches: 5. This CDR3 is built from 14 residues. The sequenced CDR3 bases are TGCAGTGCTAGATCGGGGACAGGGACTTCACCC. Its protein product is CSARSGTGTSP. The full-length CDR3 reads as CSARSGTGTSPLHF.

Regarding this clone: The read stops 3 residues short of the end of the CDR3; the missing end is completed from the germline J gene. The chain combines TRBV2 with TRBJ2-7; D is possibly TRBD1 (6 bases). V lost 5 bases and J lost 2, with 16 bases in between. The CDR3 has 15 residues. CDR1 and CDR2 from the germline V gene are SNHLY and FYNNEI. The CDR3 DNA, read in part, is TGTGCCAGCAGTACATCCGACAGGATAGCCTACGAG. The encoded protein is CASSTSDRIAYE. The full CDR3 reads CASSTSDRIAYEQYF.

On this clone itself: The junction and the germline gene differ at one end; a read error may be behind it. Read data end 3 residues before the CDR3 end; the end is taken from the germline J gene. The rearrangement joins TRBV7-7 to TRBJ1-2; the D gene is possibly TRBD1 (5 bases). Germline loops: CDR1 SSHAT, CDR2 FNYEAQ (reference sequence). The length of the CDR3 is 18 residues. The CDR3 bases that were read are TGTGCTAGCAGCTTACCCGACACACCGGGACTAGCGGGAATTGAC. This translates into CASSLPDTPGLAGID. The entire CDR3 protein is CASSLPDTPGLAGIDYTF.

With regard to this clone: Read sequence stops 3 residues before the CDR3 end, and the germline J gene provides the missing end. This sequence joins TRBV13 and TRBJ2-3, with a possible D match to TRBD2 (5 bases). The CDR3 has 13 amino acids. CDR1 is PRHDT, CDR2 FYEKMQ, per germline (reference sequence). CDR3 protein: CASTLPGVGTQYF. The part of the CDR3 DNA that was read is TGTGCCAGCACCCTTCCCGGGGTGGGGACG.

Only a few counts were recorded for this clone. The CDR3 extends 3 residues past the end of the read, so its final part is completed from the germline J gene. The rearrangement joins TRBV29-1 to TRBJ2-5, with D possibly being TRBD1 (5 bases). The V end lost 2 bases, the J end lost 5 bases, and 9 bases lay between the germline ends. The CDR3 covers 12 residues. CDR1 and CDR2 (germline): SQVTM, ANQGSEA. The CDR3 region is CSVERGGETQYF. The part of the CDR3 DNA that was read is TGCAGCGTTGAAAGGGGTGGGGAGACC.

This clone appeared many times. Relative to the germline gene, one junction end is altered; a read error may explain this. The missing CDR3 end, 3 residues past where the read stops, is filled in from the germline J gene. The J gene is TRBJ1-1, the V gene TRBV19, with D perhaps matching TRBD1 (6 bases). CDR1 and CDR2 from the germline V gene are LNHDA and SQIVND (reference sequence). The CDR3 spans 15 residues. CDR3 sequence reads: CASSLEQGRDTEAFF. The CDR3 bases that were read are TGTGCCAGTAGTCTAGAACAGGGCAGGGACACTGAA.

This clone was picked up many times. From the germline J gene comes the end of the CDR3, since the read stops 3 residues before it. The V call is TRBV5-1, the J call TRBJ1-6; the D is unclear. V lost 0 bases and J lost 6, with 4 bases in between. Germline CDR1 and CDR2: SGHRS and YFSETQ. The CDR3 covers 13 residues. CDR3 DNA (partial): TGCGCCAGCAGCTTGGAGCTTAATTCACCC. The encoded protein is CASSLELNSP. From start to end, the CDR3 is CASSLELNSPLHF.

This clone has at least ten counts. The DNA ends 3 residues before the CDR3 does, and the rest of the CDR3 is filled in from the germline J gene. V usage is TRBV5-6 and J usage is TRBJ1-1, with D hard to call. Trimming removed 0 bases at V and 5 bases at J, with 5 bases between. Germline lookup yields CDR1 SGHDT and CDR2 YYEEEE. The CDR3 totals 12 residues. This chain's CDR3 is CASSLVGTEAFF. Partial CDR3 DNA: TGTGCCAGCAGCTTGGTAGGGACTGAA.

This clone was seen repeatedly, ten times or more. The sequenced fragment ends 3 residues before the CDR3 boundary, so the rest is inferred from the germline J gene. The chain is built from TRBV6-1 and TRBJ2-7, with TRBD2 matching over 9 bases. Unmatched junction bases numbered 3, after V lost 3 bases and J lost 0 bases. Per the germline V gene, CDR1 is MNHNS and CDR2 is SASEGT. The length of the CDR3 is 15 residues. Here the CDR3 reads CASSEGLADSYEQYF. Partial CDR3 DNA: TGTGCCAGCAGTGAGGGACTAGCCGACTCCTACGAG.

Points on this clone: The read ends 3 residues shy of where the CDR3 ends; the end is completed using the germline J gene. The chain couples TRBV7-2 to TRBJ1-2; TRBD1 matches at 7 bases. Germline V gene lookup returns CDR1 SGHTA and CDR2 FQGNSA. This CDR3 comprises 13 residues. Incomplete CDR3 DNA: TGTGCCAGCAGCCTAGACAGGGACAACGAC. It translates to CASSLDRDND. Given in full, the CDR3 is CASSLDRDNDYTF.

This clone was picked up many times. The read falls 3 residues short of the CDR3 end, and the missing part is taken from the germline J gene. The genes are TRBV29-1 and TRBJ2-1; D remains unclear. From germline, CDR1 is SQVTM and CDR2 ANQGSEA. The CDR3 runs 14 residues. V lost 1 base and J lost 9, with 16 bases in between. The CDR3 bases that were read are TGCAGCGTTGAAGTGGGCCACGTATTCGGTGAG. Amino acid sequence: CSVEVGHVFGE. The complete CDR3 protein is CSVEVGHVFGEQFF.

This clone was picked up a small number of times. CDR3 bases read: TGTGCCAGCAGCTTAGCGGGGGTAGCGGGGGGTTACGAG. Translation gives CASSLAGVAGGYE. In full, the CDR3 reads CASSLAGVAGGYEQYF. The chain recombines TRBV7-2 with TRBJ2-7, with 10 bases that match TRBD2. The observed sequence ends 3 residues before the CDR3 terminus, with the missing tail filled in from the germline J gene. The CDR3 has 16 amino acids. Per the germline V gene, CDR1 is SGHTA and CDR2 is FQGNSA. V was pared by 0 bases and J by 4 bases, with 6 bases of the junction left unmatched.

There are many counts of this clone. From the germline J gene comes the end of the CDR3, since the read stops 3 residues before it. The chain recombines TRBV7-6 with TRBJ2-3; D is undetermined. The CDR3 contains 13 residues. With 1 base removed from V and 4 bases from J, the gap between germline ends came to 6 bases. CDR1 is SGHVS, CDR2 FNYEAQ, per germline. Partial CDR3 DNA: TGTGCCAGCAGCTTAGAGGCGGCAGATACG. The encoded protein is CASSLEAADT. The complete CDR3 protein is CASSLEAADTQYF.

This clone showed up many times. The read stops 3 residues short of the end of the CDR3; the missing end is completed from the germline J gene. J is TRBJ2-3 and V is TRBV5-1, with D possibly matching TRBD2 (5 bases). V gave up 0 bases and J gave up 6 bases, with 14 bases separating them. The V gene's germline CDR1 is SGHRS and CDR2 YFSETQ. The CDR3 totals 15 residues. Partial CDR3 DNA: TGCGCCAGCAGCTTGGCCTCCAATAGCGCCGATACG. This sequence encodes CASSLASNSADT. The whole CDR3 sequence is CASSLASNSADTQYF.

This clone was seen ten or more times. The CDR3 end is not reached by the read, which stops 3 residues before it; the germline J gene fills it in. The chain is built from TRBV7-9 and TRBJ2-7; D call uncertain. V was trimmed by 3 bases and J by 1 base, leaving 13 bases between them. The CDR3 is 15 residues long. Germline lookup yields CDR1 SEHNR and CDR2 FQNEAQ (reference sequence). The sequenced CDR3 bases are TGTGCCAGCAGCTTTAAGCGAAGCCCATCCTACGAG. Translating it yields CASSFKRSPSYE. The CDR3, in full, reads CASSFKRSPSYEQYF.

Many counts were recorded for this clone. The CDR3 is cut off 3 residues early in the read; its end comes from the germline J gene. The J gene is TRBJ2-2, the V gene TRBV19; 10 nucleotides line up with TRBD2. Germline CDR1 is LNHDA and CDR2 is SQIVND (reference sequence). Unmatched junction bases numbered 5, after V lost 8 bases and J lost 2 bases. The CDR3 loop spans 15 amino acids. This CDR3 is CASRWTSGNTGELFF. The part of the CDR3 DNA that was read is TGTGCCAGTCGATGGACTAGCGGTAACACCGGGGAG.

For this clone: Sequencing ends 3 residues short of the CDR3 end; the germline J gene provides the rest. The gene calls are TRBV11-2 and TRBJ2-1; 10 nucleotides align to TRBD1. Germline values: CDR1 SGHAT, CDR2 FQNNGV. The CDR3 runs 15 residues. V was clipped by 5 bases and J by 7 bases; unmatched bases: 8. The CDR3 is CASSRGTGEKNEQFF. Partial CDR3 DNA: TGTGCCAGCAGCCGCGGGACAGGGGAGAAAAATGAG. Looking up the rest from reference TRBV11-2 and TRBJ2-1 gives the full variable domain: EAGVAQSPRYKIIEKRQSVAFWCNPISGHATLYWYQQILGQGPKLLIQFQNNGVVDDSQLPKDRFSAERLKGVDSTLKIQPAKLEDSAVYLCASSRGTGEKNEQFFGPGTRLTVL.

This clone was seen at least ten times. The read ends 3 residues early relative to the CDR3; the germline J gene fills the gap. The chain carries TRBV20-1 and TRBJ1-2; a possible D gene is TRBD1 (6 bases). The V end lost 5 bases, the J end lost 4 bases, and 14 bases lay between the germline ends. The CDR3 consists of 13 residues. The germline V gene has CDR1 DFQATT and CDR2 SNEGSKA (reference sequence). The CDR3 sequence: CSAPDRSTYGYTF. CDR3 DNA, as far as it was read: TGCAGTGCTCCGGACAGATCGACCTATGGC.

At least ten counts were recorded for this clone. The CDR3 end is not reached by the read, which stops 3 residues before it; the germline J gene fills it in. The J gene is TRBJ2-1, the V gene TRBV12-3 or TRBV12-4; 9 nucleotides line up with TRBD1. The CDR3 has 16 residues. The V and J ends lost 5 bases and 7 bases, in that order; junction bases with no gene match: 12. Incomplete CDR3 DNA: TGTGCCAGCAGTCGGGGACAGGGCATACTTTCAAATGAG. Translation: CASSRGQGILSNE. In full, the CDR3 reads CASSRGQGILSNEQFF.

This clone was counted only a few times. Coverage ceases 3 residues before the CDR3 finishes, and the germline J gene fills in the end. The rearrangement uses TRBV18 and TRBJ1-2; D is undetermined. The CDR3 spans 14 residues. The V gene's germline CDR1 is KGHSH and CDR2 LQKENI. The CDR3: CASSGGGFYNDYTF. The part of the CDR3 DNA that was read is TGTGCCAGCTCCGGAGGAGGGTTCTACAATGAC.

This clone was seen a handful of times. Here the CDR3 reads CASSIPGQGTYEQYF. CDR3 bases read: TGTGCCAGTAGTATCCCCGGACAGGGGACCTACGAG. The chain carries TRBV19 and TRBJ2-7; TRBD1 matches at 9 bases. Coverage ceases 3 residues before the CDR3 finishes, and the germline J gene fills in the end. Germline loops: CDR1 LNHDA, CDR2 SQIVND (reference sequence). This CDR3 comprises 15 residues. Losses at the gene ends were 3 bases for V and 2 bases for J; bases not matched to a gene: 5. Based on the CDR3 plus reference TRBV19 and TRBJ2-7, the full variable domain is DGGITQSPKYLFRKEGQNVTLSCEQNLNHDAMYWYRQDPGQGLRLIYYSQIVNDFQKGDIAEGYSVSREKKESFPLTVTSAQKNPTAFYLCASSIPGQGTYEQYFGPGTRLTVT.

The CDR3 DNA, read in part, is TGTGCCACCTCAGGGGGCTACGAG. Amino acid sequence: CATSGGYE. The whole CDR3 is CATSGGYEQYF. The chain has TRBV19 and TRBJ2-7; TRBD1 matches at 7 bases. The sequence runs out 3 residues before the end of the CDR3; the remainder is reconstructed from the germline J gene. Germline loops: CDR1 LNHDA, CDR2 SQIVND (reference sequence). After removal of 10 bases from V and 3 bases from J, the junction contained 3 bases not matched to a gene. The length of the CDR3 is 11 residues.

Ten or more counts support this clone. Read coverage stops 3 residues before the CDR3 terminus; the germline J gene supplies the remainder. J is TRBJ1-5 and V is TRBV7-9; 7 bases match TRBD1. This CDR3 has 14 residues. V was pared by 4 bases and J by 9 bases, with 9 bases of the junction left unmatched. Germline CDR1 and CDR2: SEHNR and FQNEAQ (reference sequence). The sequenced CDR3 bases are TGTGCCAGCAGCTCAACCGGGGACAGTACGCCC. This encodes CASSSTGDSTP. The whole CDR3 is CASSSTGDSTPQHF. The complete variable domain, with remaining parts taken from reference TRBV7-9 and TRBJ1-5, reads DTGVSQNPRHKITKRGQNVTFRCDPISEHNRLYWYRQTLGQGPEFLTYFQNEAQLEKSRLLSDRFSAERPKGSFSTLEIQRTEQGDSAMYLCASSSTGDSTPQHFGDGTRLSIL.

This clone was counted ten times or more. Read data end 3 residues before the CDR3 end; the end is taken from the germline J gene. This sequence joins TRBV7-6 and TRBJ2-1; 11 bases align to TRBD2. The CDR3 spans 15 residues. From germline, CDR1 is SGHVS and CDR2 FNYEAQ. J gave up 7 bases and V 5 bases, and 7 bases lay outside the gene matches. CDR3 sequence: CASSVSGRAGNEQFF. CDR3 bases read: TGTGCCAGCAGCGTTAGCGGGAGGGCCGGGAATGAG.